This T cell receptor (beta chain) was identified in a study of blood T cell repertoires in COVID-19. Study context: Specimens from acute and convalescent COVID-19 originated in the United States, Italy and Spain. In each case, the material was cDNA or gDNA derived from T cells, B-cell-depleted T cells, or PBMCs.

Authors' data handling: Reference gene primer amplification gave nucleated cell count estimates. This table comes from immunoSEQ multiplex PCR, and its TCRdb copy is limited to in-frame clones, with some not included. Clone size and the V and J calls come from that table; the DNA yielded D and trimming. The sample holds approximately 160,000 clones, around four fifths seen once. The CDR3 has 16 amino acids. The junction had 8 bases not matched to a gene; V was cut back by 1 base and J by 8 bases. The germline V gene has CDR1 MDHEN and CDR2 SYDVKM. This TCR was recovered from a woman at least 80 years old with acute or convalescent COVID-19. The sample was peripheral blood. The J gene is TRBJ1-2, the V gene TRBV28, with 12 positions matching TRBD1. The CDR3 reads CASSLSGTGGFRGYTF. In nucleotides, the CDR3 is TGTGCCAGCAGTTTATCAGGGACAGGGGGCTTCCGGGGCTACACCTTC.